The clone carrying this T cell receptor (beta chain) was counted a single time. Its antigen is unknown. This CDR3 has 17 amino acids. CDR1 MGHRA and CDR2 YSYEKL come from the germline V gene. With 0 bases removed from V and 5 bases from J, the gap between germline ends came to 19 bases. These data come from a study of post-analysis software for immune sequencing data. cDNA libraries of TCR beta carried unique molecular identifiers. TCRdb fed the PCR reads into MiXCR, producing one record per CDR3 protein. Of about 500,000 distinct CDR3 sequences listed, approximately 46% are singletons. Study-level results: With TRBV5-6, TRBV5-1 and TRBV20-1 included, about five TRBV segments were more frequent in patients than in controls.

The V call is TRBV4-1, the J call TRBJ1-2, with a weak D call TRBD1 (6 bases). The clonotype originates from a girl between 5 and 17 years old with multiple sclerosis. Material: blood. CDR3 region: CASSQDPTRVGAYGYTF. DNA for the CDR3: TGCGCCAGCAGCCAAGACCCGACACGGGTGGGGGCGTATGGCTACACCTTC.